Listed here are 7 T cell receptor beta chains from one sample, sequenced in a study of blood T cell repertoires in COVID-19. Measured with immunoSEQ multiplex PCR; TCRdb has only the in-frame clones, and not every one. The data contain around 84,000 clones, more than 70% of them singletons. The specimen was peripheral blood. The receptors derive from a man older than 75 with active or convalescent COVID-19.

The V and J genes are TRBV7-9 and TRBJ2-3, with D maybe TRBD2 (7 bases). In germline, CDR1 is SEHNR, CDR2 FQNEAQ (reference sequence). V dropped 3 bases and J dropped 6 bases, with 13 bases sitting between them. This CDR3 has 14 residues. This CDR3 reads CASSFGGLVDTQYF. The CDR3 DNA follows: TGTGCCAGCAGCTTCGGGGGGCTGGTTGATACGCAGTATTTT.

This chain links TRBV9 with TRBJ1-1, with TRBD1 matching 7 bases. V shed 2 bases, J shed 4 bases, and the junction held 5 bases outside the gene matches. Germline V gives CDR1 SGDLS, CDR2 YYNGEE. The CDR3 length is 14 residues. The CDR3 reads CASSVTGVGTEAFF. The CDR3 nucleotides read TGTGCCAGCAGCGTCACAGGGGTTGGCACTGAAGCTTTCTTT. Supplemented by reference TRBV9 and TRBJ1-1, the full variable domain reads DSGVTQTPKHLITATGQRVTLRCSPRSGDLSVYWYQQSLDQGLQFLIQYYNGEERAKGNILERFSAQQFPDLHSELNLSSLELGDSALYFCASSVTGVGTEAFFGQGTRLTVV.

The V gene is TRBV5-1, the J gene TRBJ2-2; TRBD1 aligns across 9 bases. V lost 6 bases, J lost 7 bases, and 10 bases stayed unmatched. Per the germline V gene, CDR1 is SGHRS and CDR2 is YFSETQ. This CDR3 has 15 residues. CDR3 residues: CASISGTGRGGELFF. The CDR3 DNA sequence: TGCGCCAGCATTTCTGGGACAGGGAGAGGCGGGGAGCTGTTTTTT. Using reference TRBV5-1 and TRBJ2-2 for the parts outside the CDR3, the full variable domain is KAGVTQTPRYLIKTRGQQVTLSCSPISGHRSVSWYQQTPGQGLQFLFEYFSETQRNKGNFPGRFSGRQFSNSRSEMNVSTLELGDSALYLCASISGTGRGGELFFGEGSRLTVL.

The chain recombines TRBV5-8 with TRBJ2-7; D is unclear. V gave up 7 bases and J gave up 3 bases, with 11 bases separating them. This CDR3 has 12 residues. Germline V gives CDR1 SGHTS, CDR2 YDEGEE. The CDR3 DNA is TGTGCCAGCGTCCGGGTGGTCTACGAGCAGTACTTC. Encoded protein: CASVRVVYEQYF.

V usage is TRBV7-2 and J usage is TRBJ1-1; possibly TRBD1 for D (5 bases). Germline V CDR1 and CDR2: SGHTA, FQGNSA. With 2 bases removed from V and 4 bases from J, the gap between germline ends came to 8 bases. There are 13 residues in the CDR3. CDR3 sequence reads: CASSLSGLTEAFF. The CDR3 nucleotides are TGTGCCAGCAGCTTATCAGGGCTCACTGAAGCTTTCTTT.

CDR3 sequence reads: CASSSGGSDTQYF. CDR3 sequence (DNA): TGTGCCAGCAGCTCCGGGGGGTCGGATACCCAGTACTTC. The rearrangement uses TRBV5-4 and TRBJ2-5; TRBD2 matches at 7 bases. The CDR3 spans 13 residues. V lost 3 bases and J lost 8; bases outside the gene matches: 7. CDR1 is SGHNT, CDR2 YYREEE, per germline (reference sequence).

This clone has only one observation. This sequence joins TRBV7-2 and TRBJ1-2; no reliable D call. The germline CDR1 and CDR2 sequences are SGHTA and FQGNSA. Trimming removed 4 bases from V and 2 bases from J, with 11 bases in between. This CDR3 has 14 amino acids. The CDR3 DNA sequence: TGTGCCAGCAGCTCCCGGACGGGAAACTATGGCTACACCTTC. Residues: CASSSRTGNYGYTF. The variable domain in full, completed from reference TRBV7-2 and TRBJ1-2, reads GAGVSQSPSNKVTEKGKDVELRCDPISGHTALYWYRQSLGQGLEFLIYFQGNSAPDKSGLPSDRFSAERTGGSVSTLTIQRTQQEDSAVYLCASSSRTGNYGYTFGSGTRLTVV.